These 26 T cell receptor beta chains originate from one sample sequenced in a study of beta chain features in type 1 diabetes. Study-level findings and limits: Among patients with Type 1 diabetes, TCRB CDR3s were moderately but significantly shorter in every one of the four CD4+ subsets.

Their recognized antigens are unknown. The study reverse transcribed the entire isolated RNA, so it sequenced expressed TCRB transcripts. Sequenced by immunoSEQ multiplex PCR; TCRdb stores in-frame clones only, minus some. The repertoire consists of some 660,000 clones, with over 12% occurring once and the leading ten covering just under 0.04%. Input material: naive CD4+ T cells from blood. The receptors were sampled from a man younger than 35 with type 1 diabetes.

This clone was counted a few times. The CDR3 DNA is TGTGCCAGCAGCAAAGGCGGGCGGGAGAGCACAGATACGCAGTATTTT. Its protein is CASSKGGRESTDTQYF. The chain recombines TRBV21-1 with TRBJ2-3; the table's TRBD2 call for D was not verified on the DNA. TRBV21-1 is noted as a pseudogene. This CDR3 has 16 residues.

This clone was seen a few times. The V gene is TRBV30, the J gene TRBJ2-5; TRBD2 matches at 13 bases. The V and J ends lost 2 bases and 7 bases, in that order; junction bases with no gene match: 7. This CDR3 is built from 15 residues. In germline, CDR1 is GTSNPN, CDR2 SVGIG (reference sequence). Written as DNA, the CDR3 is TGTGCCTGGAGTAGGACTAGCGGGAGAAGGAGGACCCAGTACTTC. Protein: CAWSRTSGRRRTQYF.

The CDR3 sequence: CASSSTSTGNYEQYF. The CDR3, as DNA: TGTGCCAGCAGTTCCACGTCGACAGGAAACTACGAGCAGTACTTC. The chain uses TRBV6-6 and TRBJ2-7, with D perhaps TRBD1 (6 bases). V was shortened by 4 bases and J by 3 bases, with 16 bases between the two germline ends. Germline-derived CDR1 and CDR2 are MNHNY and SVGAGI (reference sequence). CDR3 length: 15 amino acids.

This clone has more than one count but fewer than ten. This chain joins TRBV11-2 and TRBJ2-4, with D possibly being TRBD1 (5 bases). Per germline, CDR1 SGHAT and CDR2 FQNNGV. The CDR3 runs to 14 residues. Deletions cut 3 bases from V and 3 bases from J, with 9 bases between. The CDR3, as DNA: TGTGCCAGCAGCTTCAGGGCTGGCAAAAACATTCAGTACTTC. Translation: CASSFRAGKNIQYF.

This chain connects TRBV6-1 to TRBJ2-1; D may be TRBD1 or TRBD2 (6 bases each). CDR1 and CDR2 (germline): MNHNS, SASEGT. This CDR3 contains 15 residues. With 4 bases removed from V and 7 bases from J, the gap between germline ends came to 17 bases. CDR3 loop: CASSGGGTPENEQFF. The DNA for the CDR3 is TGTGCCAGCAGTGGAGGGGGGACCCCGGAGAATGAGCAGTTCTTC.

The CDR3 is CAWSLVEGNTIYF. CDR3 nucleotides: TGTGCCTGGAGTTTGGTAGAAGGAAACACCATATATTTT. V is TRBV30 and J is TRBJ1-3; unclear D gene. CDR3 length: 13 residues. Germline V CDR1 and CDR2: GTSNPN, SVGIG (reference sequence). V lost 2 bases to trimming and J lost 4 bases, with 9 bases between them.

This chain joins TRBV1 and TRBJ2-1; TRBD2 reflects the table's D call only, with no check against the DNA. TRBV1 is annotated as a pseudogene. This CDR3 spans 20 amino acids. DNA of the CDR3: TGCACCAGCAGCCAAGATCTGCAGACTAGCGGGCTTAGCTCCTACAATGAGCAGTTCTTC. Protein product: CTSSQDLQTSGLSSYNEQFF.

V is TRBV14 and J is TRBJ1-2; 8 bases agree with TRBD1. CDR1 and CDR2 (germline): SGHDN, FVKESK. V gave up 4 bases and J gave up 4 bases; unmatched junction bases: 2. There are 13 residues in the CDR3. DNA for the CDR3: TGTGCCAGCAGCCCAGGGGGCACCTATGGCTACACCTTC. Protein product: CASSPGGTYGYTF.

The sample holds a few counts of this clone. The V and J genes are TRBV6-6 and TRBJ1-2; TRBD1 matches 7 bases. CDR1 MNHNY and CDR2 SVGAGI come from the germline V gene (reference sequence). This CDR3 is 14 amino acids long. V dropped 7 bases and J dropped 2; count of bases not matched to a gene: 7. This chain's CDR3 is CASTNGTANYGYTF. DNA for the CDR3: TGTGCCAGCACTAACGGGACAGCGAACTATGGCTACACCTTC.

CDR3 sequence: CASSLWGPKENEQFF. CDR3 DNA sequence: TGTGCCAGCAGTTTATGGGGACCTAAAGAAAATGAGCAGTTCTTC. This chain links TRBV28 with TRBJ2-1; D possibly uses TRBD1 or TRBD2 (5 bases each). Germline assignment: CDR1 MDHEN and CDR2 SYDVKM. The CDR3 is 15 residues long. With 0 bases removed from V and 7 bases from J, the gap between germline ends came to 13 bases. Supplemented by reference TRBV28 and TRBJ2-1, the full variable domain reads DVKVTQSSRYLVKRTGEKVFLECVQDMDHENMFWYRQDPGLGLRLIYFSYDVKMKEKGDIPEGYSVSREKKERFSLILESASTNQTSMYLCASSLWGPKENEQFFGPGTRLTVL.

This clone has just a few counts. The J gene is TRBJ2-3, the V gene TRBV28; D is perhaps TRBD1 (5 bases). Germline values: CDR1 MDHEN, CDR2 SYDVKM. The length of the CDR3 is 16 residues. V was pared by 2 bases and J by 0 bases, with 12 bases between. Here the CDR3 reads CASSLPPTASTDTQYF. For the CDR3, the DNA is TGTGCCAGCAGTTTACCCCCGACAGCTAGCACAGATACGCAGTATTTT.

This clone has just a few counts. The rearrangement links TRBV29-1 to TRBJ2-3, with 13 bases lining up with TRBD2. Germline CDR1 reads SQVTM; CDR2 reads ANQGSEA. CDR3 size: 15 residues. V was clipped by 2 bases and J by 7 bases; unmatched bases: 6. The DNA of the CDR3 is TGCAGCGTTGAACCACTAGCGGGAGGGCCACATACGCAGTATTTT. This codes for CSVEPLAGGPHTQYF.

V is TRBV2 and J is TRBJ1-1; 9 bases agree with TRBD1. Germline-derived CDR1 and CDR2 are SNHLY and FYNNEI. CDR3 length equals 12 residues. J was trimmed by 1 base and V by 11 bases; bases with no gene match: 2. The CDR3 spells CAGGQGNTEAFF. DNA of the CDR3: TGTGCCGGGGGACAGGGGAACACTGAAGCTTTCTTT.

This clone was seen only once. V usage is TRBV30 and J usage is TRBJ2-1; D not resolved. The CDR3 is 13 residues long. V was shortened by 4 bases and J by 6 bases, with 13 bases between the two germline ends. Germline V gene sequence: CDR1 GTSNPN, CDR2 SVGIG (reference sequence). CDR3 DNA sequence: TGTGCCTGGAATCGCCCTATGCCCAATGAGCAGTTCTTC. Protein product: CAWNRPMPNEQFF.

This clone was seen only a few times. This chain links TRBV5-4 with TRBJ1-1; D not resolved. V lost 3 bases and J lost 1, with 4 bases in between. Germline V CDR1 and CDR2: SGHNT, YYREEE (reference sequence). This CDR3 region has 12 residues. Here the CDR3 DNA reads TGTGCCAGCAGCTCGAGGAACACTGAAGCTTTCTTT. Its translation is CASSSRNTEAFF. Full variable domain (remainder filled in from reference TRBV5-4 and TRBJ1-1): ETGVTQSPTHLIKTRGQQVTLRCSSQSGHNTVSWYQQALGQGPQFIFQYYREEENGRGNFPPRFSGLQFPNYSSELNVNALELDDSALYLCASSSRNTEAFFGQGTRLTVV.

CDR3 nucleotides: TGTGCCAGCAGCTTCGCCCGGACAGGGTTCGAGCAGTACTTC. It is translated as CASSFARTGFEQYF. This chain joins TRBV7-2 and TRBJ2-7; 8 nucleotides agree with TRBD1. The CDR3 runs 14 residues. Germline loops: CDR1 SGHTA, CDR2 FQGNSA. J gave up 6 bases and V 3 bases, and 7 bases lay outside the gene matches.

This clone has more than one count but fewer than ten. This chain connects TRBV30 to TRBJ2-5; tentatively, D is TRBD2 (7 bases). The germline V and J ends were trimmed by 2 bases and 0 bases, with 16 bases remaining between them. CDR1 is GTSNPN, CDR2 SVGIG, per germline (reference sequence). The CDR3 sequence is 16 residues long. CDR3 region: CAWSRTRGGDQETQYF. CDR3 DNA sequence: TGTGCCTGGAGTAGGACCAGGGGAGGGGACCAAGAGACCCAGTACTTC.

This clone has more than one count but fewer than ten. The V and J genes are TRBV30 and TRBJ1-1; D is possibly TRBD1 (5 bases). Germline CDR1 reads GTSNPN; CDR2 reads SVGIG (reference sequence). This CDR3 has 13 amino acids. Trimming pared 2 bases from V and 2 bases from J, leaving 9 bases between. The DNA of the CDR3 is TGTGCCTGGAGTACCCAGGGCAACACTGAAGCTTTCTTT. As protein: CAWSTQGNTEAFF.

This chain links TRBV7-2 with TRBJ1-1; D not resolved. The CDR3 length is 14 residues. The germline V and J ends were trimmed by 2 bases and 1 base, with 8 bases remaining between them. The germline V gene has CDR1 SGHTA and CDR2 FQGNSA. The CDR3 nucleotides are TGTGCCAGCAGCTTAAACACGGGGAACACTGAAGCTTTCTTT. Translating it yields CASSLNTGNTEAFF.

This rearrangement joins TRBV14 to TRBJ1-2; a possible D gene is TRBD1 (5 bases). Trimming cost V 6 bases and J 8 bases, with 16 bases left between them. Germline loops: CDR1 SGHDN, CDR2 FVKESK. This CDR3 is 13 amino acids long. For the CDR3, the DNA is TGTGCCAGCAGTCGGGGACTTTACCGGGGCTACACCTTC. This sequence encodes CASSRGLYRGYTF.

This sequence joins TRBV15 and TRBJ2-5; D gene unclear. The CDR3 length is 13 residues. Per germline, CDR1 LNHNV and CDR2 YYDKDF (reference sequence). Trimming cost V 6 bases and J 2 bases, with 10 bases left between them. CDR3 bases: TGTGCCACCAGGCAACAGCGTCAAGAGACCCAGTACTTC. This gives the protein CATRQQRQETQYF.

This clone was found a few times. J is TRBJ1-1 and V is TRBV7-2; 11 positions match TRBD1. Trimming took 4 bases from V and 6 from J; bases not matched to a gene: 10. Germline CDR1 is SGHTA and CDR2 is FQGNSA. This CDR3 contains 16 residues. CDR3 loop: CASSSTGDRGYSEAFF. Here the CDR3 DNA reads TGTGCCAGCAGCTCCACCGGGGACAGGGGGTACTCTGAAGCTTTCTTT.

This rearrangement joins TRBV5-4 to TRBJ2-5; TRBD2 aligns across 14 bases. From germline, CDR1 is SGHNT and CDR2 YYREEE (reference sequence). This CDR3 has 16 amino acids. Unmatched junction bases numbered 6, after V lost 3 bases and J lost 5 bases. In DNA, the CDR3 is TGTGCCAGCAGCTCGCGACTAGCGGGAGGGTGGGAGACCCAGTACTTC. The encoded protein is CASSSRLAGGWETQYF.

The chain is built from TRBV29-1 and TRBJ1-2, with D possibly being TRBD1 (6 bases). The CDR3 sequence is 12 residues long. The germline V gene encodes CDR1 SQVTM and CDR2 ANQGSEA. The V gene lost 5 bases and the J gene lost 7 bases, with 14 bases spanning the gap. CDR3 nucleotides: TGCAGCGTTAGCGGGACACGGGTTGGCTACACCTTC. This translates into CSVSGTRVGYTF.

This clone was found a few times. The rearrangement links TRBV9 to TRBJ2-1; TRBD2 matches at 13 bases. From germline, CDR1 is SGDLS and CDR2 YYNGEE. The CDR3 contains 15 residues. Trimming cost V 3 bases and J 5 bases; bases outside gene matches: 2. The CDR3 reads CASSATSGGDNEQFF. In nucleotides, the CDR3 is TGTGCCAGCAGCGCAACTAGCGGGGGGGACAATGAGCAGTTCTTC.

This rearrangement joins TRBV20-1 to TRBJ2-3; possibly TRBD1 or TRBD2 for D (5 bases each). Deletions cut 7 bases from V and 5 bases from J, with 10 bases between. CDR1 and CDR2 from the germline V gene are DFQATT and SNEGSKA (reference sequence). The CDR3 loop spans 11 amino acids. CDR3 sequence (DNA): TGCAGTGTGGGACGGGGAGATACGCAGTATTTT. Protein sequence: CSVGRGDTQYF.